Listed here is a single TCR beta chain. Its antigen is currently unknown. This PCR relied on a set of 60 Vbeta primers and 13 Jbeta primers. Sequencing was performed with immunoSEQ multiplex PCR; in TCRdb, only in-frame clones are kept and a portion is missing. Of more than 100,000 clones detected, under 80% appear once; the ten largest clones hold approximately 31%. Deletions cut 4 bases from V and 0 bases from J, with 13 bases between. CDR1 and CDR2 from the germline V gene are SGHRS and YFSETQ. This CDR3 is built from 16 residues. These data belong to a study of cytomegalovirus exposure and HLA in healthy donors. Study findings and constraints: The investigators catalogued 164 TCR beta chains as cytomegalovirus-associated. Both high specificity and high sensitivity reportedly marked the classifier's diagnosis of cytomegalovirus status.

The clonotype originates from a man aged 60 to 69 in good health and CMV-seropositive. The rearrangement uses TRBV5-1 and TRBJ2-2; D remains unclear. Sequenced sample: PBMCs. The CDR3 DNA is TGCGCCAGCAGCCCCGTGGGCACAACGAACACCGGGGAGCTGTTTTTT. Amino acid sequence: CASSPVGTTNTGELFF.